Listed below are T cell receptor beta chains from one sample, sequenced in a study of a mutant IDH1 vaccine in newly diagnosed glioma. The method was immunoSEQ multiplex PCR; TCRdb's version includes in-frame clones alone and lacks a portion of them. The profile covers 80,000 to 100,000 clones, with around 80% appearing a single time and less than 8.5% taken by the ten largest. Sequencing was performed on PBMCs, taken from a glioma patient treated with radiotherapy, temozolomide or both. These receptors were obtained from a man aged 35-49 years with glioma. Each CDR3 is given with its conserved first and last residue. Fields, in order: V gene, clone size, D gene, J gene, CDR3 protein, CDR3 DNA. The D gene is left open where the match is weak. Where a row states a size, it is once, few, many or the class of an expanded clone; other rows omit it.

v_gene: TRBV6-5
abundance: .
d_gene: TRBD2
j_gene: TRBJ2-7
CDR3aa: CASSYSIAGDEQYF
CDR3nt: TGTGCCAGCAGTTACTCAATAGCGGGAGACGAGCAGTACTTC

v_gene: TRBV10-2
abundance: .
d_gene: TRBD1
j_gene: TRBJ1-2
CDR3aa: CASSLSRGQGIYGYTF
CDR3nt: TGCGCCAGCAGTCTTTCTCGTGGACAGGGCATCTATGGCTACACCTTC

v_gene: TRBV11-2
abundance: few
d_gene: .
j_gene: TRBJ1-2
CDR3aa: CASSRGGGYGYTF
CDR3nt: TGTGCCAGCAGCCGCGGAGGGGGCTATGGCTACACCTTC

v_gene: TRBV5-4
abundance: .
d_gene: .
j_gene: TRBJ2-5
CDR3aa: CASSLSRPPGTQYF
CDR3nt: TGTGCCAGCAGCTTGAGTAGGCCCCCCGGGACCCAGTACTTC

v_gene: TRBV2
abundance: .
d_gene: TRBD1
j_gene: TRBJ1-2
CDR3aa: CASKWDSAANYGYTF
CDR3nt: TGTGCCAGCAAATGGGACAGCGCAGCTAACTATGGCTACACCTTC

v_gene: TRBV6-6
abundance: .
d_gene: .
j_gene: TRBJ2-3
CDR3aa: CASSYSGGGAHTQYF
CDR3nt: TGTGCCAGCAGTTACTCGGGCGGGGGCGCGCATACGCAGTATTTT

v_gene: TRBV19
abundance: once
d_gene: TRBD2
j_gene: TRBJ2-5
CDR3aa: CASSIGLAGGTQYF
CDR3nt: TGTGCCAGTAGTATTGGACTAGCGGGGGGGACCCAGTACTTC

v_gene: TRBV7-2
abundance: .
d_gene: TRBD2
j_gene: TRBJ2-7
CDR3aa: CASSLGLAGSYEQYF
CDR3nt: TGTGCCAGCAGCTTAGGGCTAGCGGGCTCCTACGAGCAGTACTTC

v_gene: TRBV2
abundance: .
d_gene: TRBD1
j_gene: TRBJ1-5
CDR3aa: CASSPVGLDRVRQPQHF
CDR3nt: TGTGCCAGCAGTCCCGTCGGGCTGGACAGGGTCCGTCAGCCCCAGCATTTT

v_gene: TRBV5-4
abundance: .
d_gene: .
j_gene: TRBJ2-2
CDR3aa: CASSLGGRRGTGELFF
CDR3nt: TGTGCCAGCAGTCTGGGGGGACGTCGGGGCACCGGGGAGCTGTTTTTT

v_gene: TRBV10-1
abundance: .
d_gene: .
j_gene: TRBJ2-7
CDR3aa: CAIPPHLDSYEQYF
CDR3nt: TGCGCCATTCCCCCTCACCTCGACAGCTACGAGCAGTACTTC

v_gene: TRBV25-1
abundance: .
d_gene: .
j_gene: TRBJ2-7
CDR3aa: CASSESGRTSSYEQYF
CDR3nt: TGTGCCAGCAGTGAATCCGGACGGACGAGCTCCTACGAGCAGTACTTC

v_gene: TRBV6-6
abundance: .
d_gene: .
j_gene: TRBJ1-6
CDR3aa: CASSHGTFGASPLHF
CDR3nt: TGTGCCAGCAGTCACGGGACCTTCGGGGCTTCACCCCTCCACTTT

v_gene: TRBV7-2
abundance: .
d_gene: .
j_gene: TRBJ2-1
CDR3aa: CASRDLLATSSYNEQFF
CDR3nt: TGTGCCAGCAGGGATCTACTAGCTACCAGCTCCTACAATGAGCAGTTCTTC

v_gene: TRBV9
abundance: once
d_gene: TRBD2
j_gene: TRBJ2-1
CDR3aa: CASSVAIAGRGDEQFF
CDR3nt: TGTGCCAGCAGCGTAGCGATAGCGGGGAGGGGAGACGAGCAGTTCTTC

v_gene: TRBV7-9
abundance: .
d_gene: .
j_gene: TRBJ1-6
CDR3aa: CASSLERHWGENSPLHF
CDR3nt: TGTGCCAGCAGCTTAGAGAGGCACTGGGGCGAGAATTCACCCCTCCACTTT

v_gene: TRBV7-2
abundance: .
d_gene: .
j_gene: TRBJ2-5
CDR3aa: CASSPSGTQYF
CDR3nt: TGTGCCAGCAGCCCCTCGGGGACCCAGTACTTC

v_gene: TRBV27
abundance: .
d_gene: .
j_gene: TRBJ2-2
CDR3aa: CASSFGAPGELFF
CDR3nt: TGTGCCAGCAGTTTTGGTGCCCCCGGGGAGCTGTTTTTT

v_gene: TRBV6-1
abundance: .
d_gene: .
j_gene: TRBJ2-5
CDR3aa: CASSEATGLQETQYF
CDR3nt: TGTGCCAGCAGTGAAGCGACAGGTCTTCAAGAGACCCAGTACTTC

v_gene: TRBV30
abundance: .
d_gene: TRBD1
j_gene: TRBJ2-7
CDR3aa: CAWAVGQGKVGRGEQYF
CDR3nt: TGTGCCTGGGCCGTGGGACAGGGAAAGGTAGGACGAGGCGAGCAGTACTTC

v_gene: TRBV2
abundance: .
d_gene: TRBD2
j_gene: TRBJ2-3
CDR3aa: CASSHGGASTDTQYF
CDR3nt: TGTGCCAGCAGTCACGGGGGGGCGAGCACAGATACGCAGTATTTT

v_gene: TRBV5-6
abundance: few
d_gene: .
j_gene: TRBJ2-3
CDR3aa: CASSFMEDTQYF
CDR3nt: TGTGCCAGCAGCTTTATGGAAGATACGCAGTATTTT

v_gene: TRBV30
abundance: .
d_gene: .
j_gene: TRBJ2-1
CDR3aa: CAWSVGSVLDEQFF
CDR3nt: TGTGCCTGGAGTGTCGGTAGCGTCTTAGATGAGCAGTTCTTC

v_gene: TRBV11-3
abundance: .
d_gene: TRBD2
j_gene: TRBJ2-1
CDR3aa: CASSPSGSSYNEQFF
CDR3nt: TGTGCCAGCAGCCCTAGCGGATCCTCCTACAATGAGCAGTTCTTC

v_gene: TRBV7-8
abundance: .
d_gene: TRBD1
j_gene: TRBJ2-1
CDR3aa: CASSREGDRYNEQFF
CDR3nt: TGTGCCAGCAGCCGAGAGGGGGACAGGTACAATGAGCAGTTCTTC

v_gene: TRBV15
abundance: .
d_gene: TRBD1
j_gene: TRBJ2-5
CDR3aa: CATSRPRGQGVQYF
CDR3nt: TGTGCCACCAGCAGGCCACGGGGACAGGGGGTCCAGTACTTC

v_gene: TRBV9
abundance: .
d_gene: .
j_gene: TRBJ2-7
CDR3aa: CASSPPTAGPYEQYF
CDR3nt: TGTGCCAGCAGCCCCCCTACAGCGGGCCCCTACGAGCAGTACTTC